These 26 T cell receptor beta chains share one sample of origin, sequenced in a study of cytomegalovirus exposure and HLA in healthy donors. Primers included in the PCR were 60 Vbeta and 13 Jbeta primers. Clones were read by immunoSEQ multiplex PCR, and TCRdb kept only the in-frame ones, dropping some. The sample shows some 190,000 clones, 86% of them seen only once. Sequencing was carried out using PBMCs. The receptors were gathered from a woman aged 30 to 39 in good health and CMV-seronegative.

This chain connects TRBV14 to TRBJ2-1; 8 bases match TRBD2. Germline V CDR1 and CDR2: SGHDN, FVKESK. After removal of 1 base from V and 7 bases from J, the junction contained 9 bases not matched to a gene. The CDR3 spans 16 residues. The CDR3 DNA reads as TGTGCCAGCAGCCAAGGCCCGGGACTAGTTATGAATGAGCAGTTCTTC. This encodes CASSQGPGLVMNEQFF.

The rearrangement links TRBV6-6 to TRBJ1-1, with a weak D call TRBD1 (5 bases). Germline CDR1 MNHNY, CDR2 SVGAGI (reference sequence). V lost 5 bases, J lost 5 bases, and 18 bases lay in between. CDR3 length: 15 residues. CDR3: CASSNREAGTTEAFF. CDR3 nucleotides: TGTGCCAGCAGTAATAGGGAAGCGGGGACGACTGAAGCTTTCTTT.

A note on this clone: The same CDR3 is also encoded by other DNA sequences in this sample. CDR3 sequence: CASSLASSYNEQFF. CDR3 DNA sequence: TGCGCCAGCAGCCTAGCGAGCTCCTACAATGAGCAGTTCTTC. The genes are TRBV5-1 and TRBJ2-1; TRBD2 is a possible D gene (6 bases). The CDR3 is 14 residues long. The V end lost 4 bases, the J end lost 0 bases, and 8 bases lay between the germline ends. Germline V gives CDR1 SGHRS, CDR2 YFSETQ.

The chain recombines TRBV11-1 with TRBJ2-7, with TRBD1 matching 8 bases. CDR3 size: 13 residues. V shed 4 bases and J 6 bases; nucleotides not matched to a gene: 5. CDR1 SGHAT and CDR2 FQDESV come from the germline V gene (reference sequence). The CDR3 protein is CASSSGTGGEQYF. CDR3 nucleotide sequence: TGTGCCAGCAGCTCAGGGACAGGCGGCGAGCAGTACTTC.

The chain uses TRBV7-2 and TRBJ2-3; 10 bases are shared with TRBD2. CDR3 length: 19 residues. Germline V lookup: CDR1 SGHTA, CDR2 FQGNSA. Trimming at V came to 3 bases and at J to 3 bases, leaving 15 bases not matched to a gene. CDR3: CASSFFLAGASPLTDTQYF. The CDR3 DNA is TGTGCCAGCAGCTTTTTTCTAGCGGGGGCCTCACCCCTTACAGATACGCAGTATTTT.

This clone appeared a single time. The chain joins TRBV7-3 to TRBJ2-7; 13 nucleotides line up with TRBD2. This CDR3 comprises 16 residues. V shed 2 bases and J 2 bases; nucleotides not matched to a gene: 3. CDR1 is SGHTA, CDR2 FQGTGA, per germline. CDR3 nucleotide sequence: TGTGCCAGCAGCTTAGAGGGACTAGCGGGACCCTACGAGCAGTACTTC. Translated, it gives CASSLEGLAGPYEQYF.

The chain combines TRBV2 with TRBJ2-6; D possibly corresponds to TRBD2 (5 bases). The ends were cut back, 8 bases at V and 0 bases at J, with 14 bases in the middle. The CDR3 contains 16 residues. Germline CDR1 reads SNHLY; CDR2 reads FYNNEI. CDR3 DNA sequence: TGTGCCAGCCGGGGTAGCGACTTCTCTGGGGCCAACGTCCTGACTTTC. Translated, it gives CASRGSDFSGANVLTF.

This clone occurred a few times. The rearrangement links TRBV13 to TRBJ2-2; 10 bases agree with TRBD2. Looked up from germline, CDR1 is PRHDT and CDR2 is FYEKMQ (reference sequence). This CDR3 is 15 amino acids long. V lost 2 bases to trimming and J lost 5 bases; unmatched junction nucleotides: 2. The CDR3 spells CASSLLAGVTGELFF. For the CDR3, the DNA is TGTGCCAGCAGCTTACTAGCGGGGGTAACCGGGGAGCTGTTTTTT. Full variable domain (missing parts from reference TRBV13 and TRBJ2-2): AAGVIQSPRHLIKEKRETATLKCYPIPRHDTVYWYQQGPGQDPQFLISFYEKMQSDKGSIPDRFSAQQFSDYHSELNMSSLELGDSALYFCASSLLAGVTGELFFGEGSRLTVL.

The chain employs TRBV6-1 and TRBJ2-4; 7 bases map to TRBD2. Per germline, CDR1 MNHNS and CDR2 SASEGT. The CDR3 totals 14 residues. Unmatched junction bases numbered 11, after V lost 7 bases and J lost 8 bases. The CDR3 reads CASTPGLNGDIQYF. CDR3 in DNA: TGTGCCAGCACCCCGGGACTAAACGGTGACATTCAGTACTTC.

V gene TRBV5-1 combines with J gene TRBJ2-1; 12 bases line up with TRBD2. The germline V gene has CDR1 SGHRS and CDR2 YFSETQ. This CDR3 has 15 amino acids. The junction had 2 bases not matched to a gene; V was cut back by 0 bases and J by 7 bases. The CDR3 DNA reads as TGCGCCAGCAGCTTGGCCGGGACTAGCGGGAATGAGCAGTTCTTC. Its translation is CASSLAGTSGNEQFF.

Turning to this clone: The junction and the germline gene differ at one end; a read error may be behind it. The chain links TRBV18 to TRBJ1-2, with D unresolved. The CDR3 sequence is 16 residues long. Germline lookup yields CDR1 KGHSH and CDR2 LQKENI. The CDR3 nucleotides are TGTGCCAGCTCATCACCGAGAGCGACCACTAACTATGGCTACACCTTC. Protein sequence: CASSSPRATTNYGYTF.

V usage is TRBV10-2 and J usage is TRBJ1-1, with 8 bases that match TRBD1. The germline V gene encodes CDR1 WSHSY and CDR2 SAAADI. CDR3 size: 21 residues. V trimming: 5 bases; J trimming: 5 bases; junction bases outside the gene matches: 28. The CDR3 is CASSSKYGQVGTGQGGTEAFF. For the CDR3, the DNA is TGCGCCAGCAGTAGCAAGTATGGACAGGTTGGGACAGGCCAAGGAGGGACTGAAGCTTTCTTT.

This clone was observed once. The chain carries TRBV28 and TRBJ2-7; D perhaps matches TRBD1 (7 bases). CDR1 is MDHEN and CDR2 is SYDVKM in the germline V gene. CDR3 length: 15 residues. V lost 8 bases to trimming and J lost 1 base, with 18 bases between them. CDR3 amino acids: CASRHRTGGSYEQYF. CDR3 in DNA: TGTGCCAGCCGTCATCGGACAGGAGGGTCCTACGAGCAGTACTTC.

This CDR3 reads CASSRGTGNQPQHF. The CDR3 nucleotides read TGTGCCAGCTCCCGGGGGACAGGAAATCAGCCCCAGCATTTT. The chain is built from TRBV18 and TRBJ1-5; 8 bases are a match to TRBD1. This CDR3 is built from 14 residues. V lost 6 bases and J lost 4; bases outside the gene matches: 5. The germline CDR1 and CDR2 sequences are KGHSH and LQKENI.

The rearrangement joins TRBV5-8 to TRBJ1-2, with D possibly matching TRBD1 (6 bases). CDR1 is SGHTS and CDR2 is YDEGEE in the germline V gene. The CDR3 runs to 18 residues. V dropped 4 bases and J dropped 1 base, with 23 bases sitting between them. The CDR3 DNA sequence: TGTGCCAGCAGCCGTCTCCTGCCCGGGGGGGCTGGTAACTATGGCTACACCTTC. It codes for CASSRLLPGGAGNYGYTF.

This clone was observed once. The rearrangement links TRBV1 to TRBJ2-1; TRBD2 is taken as the D call from the table, unchecked against the DNA. TRBV1 is a documented pseudogene. This CDR3 region has 18 residues. CDR3 in DNA: TGCACCAGCAGCCAAGAGGTCCCTAGCGGGAGACGAAGCAATGAGCAGTTCTTC. The encoded protein is CTSSQEVPSGRRSNEQFF.

V gene TRBV5-6 combines with J gene TRBJ1-2; 8 bases map to TRBD1. Unmatched junction bases numbered 3, after V lost 0 bases and J lost 8 bases. Germline lookup yields CDR1 SGHDT and CDR2 YYEEEE. This CDR3 contains 13 residues. The CDR3 reads CASSLGTGLGYTF. In DNA, the CDR3 is TGTGCCAGCAGCTTGGGGACAGGGCTCGGCTACACCTTC.

In this sample, this clone turned up a few times. The gene calls are TRBV10-1 and TRBJ2-1, with 8 bases matching TRBD2. The J segment lost 14 bases and the V segment lost 0 bases, leaving 9 bases of the junction unmatched. CDR3 size: 14 residues. Germline CDR1 is WNHNN and CDR2 is SYGVQD (reference sequence). CDR3 region: CASSESTSREGEFF. CDR3 bases: TGCGCCAGCAGTGAGTCGACCAGCCGGGAGGGGGAGTTCTTC.

The chain links TRBV7-2 to TRBJ2-5, with no clear D. The CDR3 extends over 15 amino acids. Germline values: CDR1 SGHTA, CDR2 FQGNSA. Trimming cost V 4 bases and J 2 bases, with 14 bases left between them. The CDR3 here is CASSWVNGFQETQYF. CDR3 coding DNA: TGTGCCAGCAGCTGGGTAAACGGGTTTCAAGAGACCCAGTACTTC. The variable domain in full, completed from reference TRBV7-2 and TRBJ2-5, reads GAGVSQSPSNKVTEKGKDVELRCDPISGHTALYWYRQSLGQGLEFLIYFQGNSAPDKSGLPSDRFSAERTGGSVSTLTIQRTQQEDSAVYLCASSWVNGFQETQYFGPGTRLLVL.

The chain couples TRBV28 to TRBJ1-3; a weak D match, TRBD1 (5 bases). The CDR3 is made up of 12 amino acids. V was shortened by 3 bases and J by 13 bases, with 13 bases between the two germline ends. CDR1 is MDHEN and CDR2 is SYDVKM in the germline V gene. The CDR3 sequence is CASSFYQDNIYF. Written as DNA, the CDR3 is TGTGCCAGCAGTTTCTACCAGGACAATATATATTTT.

Turning to this clone: Compared with germline, one end of the junction differs, possibly owing to a read error. This chain uses TRBV7-8 with TRBJ1-2, with 9 bases lining up with TRBD1. Germline assignment: CDR1 SGHVS and CDR2 FQNEAQ. The CDR3 has 19 residues. CDR3 sequence reads: CASSPGRSRATGGIYAVCF. The CDR3 DNA reads TGTGCCAGCAGCCCGGGGAGGAGTAGGGCGACAGGGGGAATTTACGCAGTTTGCTTC.

The chain employs TRBV6-1 and TRBJ1-1, with TRBD1 as a possible D gene (5 bases). Germline CDR1 MNHNS, CDR2 SASEGT. V gave up 7 bases and J gave up 1 base, with 16 bases separating them. The CDR3 has 15 residues. The DNA of the CDR3 is TGTGCCAGCATTTTCCCGGGACTCGGGAACACTGAAGCTTTCTTT. This codes for CASIFPGLGNTEAFF.

The rearrangement links TRBV14 to TRBJ2-3; D is perhaps TRBD2 (5 bases). In germline, CDR1 is SGHDN, CDR2 FVKESK. This CDR3 is 16 amino acids long. V lost 0 bases to trimming and J lost 5 bases, with 15 bases between them. In DNA form, the CDR3 reads TGTGCCAGCAGCCAAGAAAGAGCGGCGGCGGGAGATACGCAGTATTTT. Amino acids: CASSQERAAAGDTQYF.

The chain is built from TRBV7-9 and TRBJ2-1, with 8 bases lining up with TRBD2. The germline V gene encodes CDR1 SEHNR and CDR2 FQNEAQ (reference sequence). Unmatched junction bases numbered 10, after V lost 3 bases and J lost 9 bases. The CDR3 covers 15 residues. The CDR3 sequence is CASSLAGGGKFEQFF. For the CDR3, the DNA is TGTGCCAGCAGCTTGGCAGGCGGGGGGAAATTTGAGCAGTTCTTC.

The genes are TRBV7-6 and TRBJ2-7; 8 bases map to TRBD1. This CDR3 region has 14 residues. CDR1 and CDR2 (germline): SGHVS, FNYEAQ. The V and J ends lost 3 bases and 7 bases, in that order; junction bases with no gene match: 8. The CDR3 DNA reads TGTGCCAGCAGCTTCCCGGGACAGGCGGGGGAGCAGTACTTC. Translated, it gives CASSFPGQAGEQYF. Together with reference TRBV7-6 and TRBJ2-7, the CDR3 gives the full variable domain: GAGVSQSPRYKVTKRGQDVALRCDPISGHVSLYWYRQALGQGPEFLTYFNYEAQQDKSGLPNDRFSAERPEGSISTLTIQRTEQRDSAMYRCASSFPGQAGEQYFGPGTRLTVT.

The chain uses TRBV5-1 and TRBJ2-1; 9 nucleotides agree with TRBD2. The CDR3 has 16 residues. The germline gives CDR1 SGHRS, CDR2 YFSETQ. The ends lost 4 bases at V and 7 bases at J; junction bases unmatched: 12. The CDR3: CASSLGLAGVGNEQFF. CDR3 DNA sequence: TGCGCCAGCAGCCTGGGCTTAGCGGGGGTCGGGAATGAGCAGTTCTTC.